Below, 10 T cell receptor beta chains from the same sample are listed, as sequenced in a study of T cell responses to AZD1222 COVID-19 vaccine. The method was immunoSEQ multiplex PCR; TCRdb's version includes in-frame clones alone and lacks a portion of them. The sample lists some 200,000 clones, 90% occurring once. The sample was peripheral blood, taken on day 0 of AZD1222 vaccination. The source of these receptors is an adult in good health.

The rearrangement uses TRBV5-1 and TRBJ2-2; D is unresolved. The CDR3 runs to 15 residues. CDR1 is SGHRS and CDR2 is YFSETQ in the germline V gene. Trimming took off 2 bases at V and 0 bases at J, with 8 bases between the two ends. For the CDR3, the DNA is TGCGCCAGCAGCTTTCCTCGGACGAACACCGGGGAGCTGTTTTTT. This codes for CASSFPRTNTGELFF.

This clone is a singleton in its sample. The genes are TRBV29-1 and TRBJ1-5; 9 bases line up with TRBD1. This CDR3 comprises 13 residues. The junction had 6 bases not matched to a gene; V was cut back by 5 bases and J by 7 bases. Germline values: CDR1 SQVTM, CDR2 ANQGSEA. The CDR3 here is CSVSGQGEQPQHF. CDR3 DNA sequence: TGCAGCGTTTCGGGACAGGGAGAACAGCCCCAGCATTTT.

This sequence joins TRBV3-1 (or the pseudogene TRBV3-2) and TRBJ2-2, with 9 bases lining up with TRBD1. The germline V gene encodes CDR1 LGHDT and CDR2 YNNKEL (reference sequence). The CDR3 sequence is 17 residues long. Trimming at V came to 3 bases and at J to 6 bases, leaving 11 bases not matched to a gene. This chain's CDR3 is CASSQVAGTGSAGELFF. In nucleotides, the CDR3 is TGTGCCAGCAGCCAGGTAGCCGGGACAGGGTCCGCCGGGGAGCTGTTTTTT.

The V call is TRBV11-3, the J call TRBJ2-1; D possibly corresponds to TRBD1 (5 bases). V shed 5 bases and J shed 15 bases, with 20 bases lying between them. Germline V lookup: CDR1 SGHNT, CDR2 YENEEA. This CDR3 comprises 13 residues. CDR3 nucleotides: TGTGCCAGCAGCCCCAGCCCCAGGGTGCAACGGTTCTTC. It specifies CASSPSPRVQRFF.

The V and J genes are TRBV28 and TRBJ1-2, with 10 bases that match TRBD1. CDR1 and CDR2 (germline): MDHEN, SYDVKM. This CDR3 is built from 15 residues. Trimming took 3 bases from V and 12 from J; bases not matched to a gene: 13. The CDR3 DNA is TGTGCCAGCAGTTTGCCGGACAGGGGGGCCCCGAGGCACACCTTC. Its translation is CASSLPDRGAPRHTF.

The V call is TRBV6-6, the J call TRBJ2-7, with 10 bases fitting TRBD2. The CDR3 consists of 15 residues. The junction had 9 bases not matched to a gene; V was cut back by 5 bases and J by 5 bases. From germline, CDR1 is MNHNY and CDR2 SVGAGI (reference sequence). The CDR3 reads CASSRSGGAVDEQYF. CDR3 DNA: TGTGCCAGCAGTCGAAGCGGGGGGGCCGTGGACGAGCAGTACTTC.

This clone turned up a few times. V usage is TRBV3-1 (or the pseudogene TRBV3-2) and J usage is TRBJ1-6; weak D call: TRBD1 (6 bases). Trimming took off 2 bases at V and 0 bases at J, with 17 bases between the two ends. The CDR3 spans 19 residues. Germline V lookup: CDR1 LGHDT, CDR2 YNNKEL (reference sequence). CDR3 DNA: TGTGCCAGCAGCCAATCAGGGTTAGGACAGAGCTCCTATAATTCACCCCTCCACTTT. Amino acid sequence: CASSQSGLGQSSYNSPLHF.

The genes are TRBV5-1 and TRBJ1-4; a possible D gene is TRBD1 (6 bases). The CDR3 loop spans 16 amino acids. Germline CDR1 and CDR2: SGHRS and YFSETQ. Trimming removed 3 bases from V and 8 bases from J, with 20 bases in between. CDR3 in amino acids: CASSSGGKGTSEKLFF. CDR3 bases: TGCGCCAGCAGCTCTGGGGGGAAAGGGACATCGGAAAAACTGTTTTTT.

The chain carries TRBV15 and TRBJ1-2; possibly TRBD1 for D (5 bases). The CDR3 has 15 residues. Germline CDR1 reads LNHNV; CDR2 reads YYDKDF (reference sequence). The V gene lost 1 base and the J gene lost 3 bases, with 12 bases spanning the gap. DNA for the CDR3: TGTGCCACCAGCAGAGGTCTCGGGACGGACTATGGCTACACCTTC. As protein: CATSRGLGTDYGYTF.

The V and J genes are TRBV5-1 and TRBJ1-3, with 11 bases aligning to TRBD1. Trimming removed 3 bases from V and 0 bases from J; junction bases left unmatched: 8. Germline V CDR1 and CDR2: SGHRS, YFSETQ. The CDR3 covers 18 residues. CDR3 sequence (DNA): TGCGCCAGCAGCTATTCAGCGGGACAGGGGGGCTCTGGAAACACCATATATTTT. Translated, it gives CASSYSAGQGGSGNTIYF.